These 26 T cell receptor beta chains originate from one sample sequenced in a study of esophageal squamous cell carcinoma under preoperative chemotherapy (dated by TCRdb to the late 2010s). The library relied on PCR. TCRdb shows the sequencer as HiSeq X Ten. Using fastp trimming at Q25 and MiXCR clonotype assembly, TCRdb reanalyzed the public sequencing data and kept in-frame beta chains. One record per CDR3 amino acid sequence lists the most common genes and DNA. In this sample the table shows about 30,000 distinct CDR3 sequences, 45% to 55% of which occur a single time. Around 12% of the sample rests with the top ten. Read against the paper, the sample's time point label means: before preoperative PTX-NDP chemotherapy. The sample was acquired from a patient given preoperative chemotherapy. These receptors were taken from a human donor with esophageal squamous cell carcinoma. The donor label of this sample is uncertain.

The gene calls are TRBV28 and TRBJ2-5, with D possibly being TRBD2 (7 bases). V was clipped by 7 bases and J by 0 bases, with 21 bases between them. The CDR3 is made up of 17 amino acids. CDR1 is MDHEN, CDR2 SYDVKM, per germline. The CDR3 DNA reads TGTGCCAGCACAGCGGGGCGCGGGGGCCGAGACCAAGAGACCCAGTACTTC. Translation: CASTAGRGGRDQETQYF. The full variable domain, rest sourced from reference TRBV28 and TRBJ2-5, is DVKVTQSSRYLVKRTGEKVFLECVQDMDHENMFWYRQDPGLGLRLIYFSYDVKMKEKGDIPEGYSVSREKKERFSLILESASTNQTSMYLCASTAGRGGRDQETQYFGPGTRLLVL.

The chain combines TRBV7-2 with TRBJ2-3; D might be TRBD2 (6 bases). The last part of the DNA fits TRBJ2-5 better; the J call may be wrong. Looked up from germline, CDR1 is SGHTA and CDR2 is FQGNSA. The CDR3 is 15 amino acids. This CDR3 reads CAAGTGSRAADTQYF. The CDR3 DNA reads TGTGCCGCGGGCACCGGGAGTCGCGCGGCAGATACCCAGTACTTC.

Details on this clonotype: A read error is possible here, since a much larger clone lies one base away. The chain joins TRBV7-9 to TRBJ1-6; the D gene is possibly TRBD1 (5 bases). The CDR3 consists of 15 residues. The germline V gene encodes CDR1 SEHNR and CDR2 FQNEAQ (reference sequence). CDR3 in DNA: TGTGCCAGCAGCTTAGCCAGGGCGAGGAATTCACCCCTCCAATTT. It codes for CASSLARARNSPLQF.

The CDR3 DNA reads TGTGCCAGCAGCTTGGGTCCGGGCCTCGGCGGCGGAGACAAAGAGACCCAGTACTTC. Translated: CASSLGPGLGGGDKETQYF. The chain uses TRBV7-6 and TRBJ2-5; D is undetermined. V was pared by 3 bases and J by 3 bases, with 26 bases between. Germline V gene data show CDR1 as SGHVS and CDR2 as FNYEAQ. The CDR3 runs 19 residues.

The CDR3 loop is CSASLLGAGIYNEQFF. CDR3 nucleotide sequence: TGCAGTGCTAGCCTGCTGGGGGCGGGCATCTACAATGAGCAGTTCTTC. The chain carries TRBV20-1 and TRBJ2-1; TRBD1 might be the D (6 bases). With 3 bases removed from V and 3 bases from J, the gap between germline ends came to 18 bases. The CDR3 sequence is 16 residues long. The germline CDR1 and CDR2 sequences are DFQATT and SNEGSKA (reference sequence).

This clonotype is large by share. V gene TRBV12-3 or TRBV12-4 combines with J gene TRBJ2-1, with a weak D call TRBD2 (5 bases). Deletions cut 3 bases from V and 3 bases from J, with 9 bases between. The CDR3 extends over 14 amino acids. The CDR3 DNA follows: TGTGCCAGCAGTTTGAGTGGACTCTACAATGAGCAGTTCTTC. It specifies CASSLSGLYNEQFF.

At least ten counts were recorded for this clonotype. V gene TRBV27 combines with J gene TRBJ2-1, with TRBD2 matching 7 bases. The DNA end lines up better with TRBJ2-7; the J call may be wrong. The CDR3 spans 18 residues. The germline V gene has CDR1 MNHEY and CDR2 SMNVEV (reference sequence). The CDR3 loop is CASSFLGGGPTGGYEQYF. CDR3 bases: TGTGCCAGCAGTTTTCTCGGCGGGGGTCCCACCGGGGGCTACGAGCAGTACTTC.

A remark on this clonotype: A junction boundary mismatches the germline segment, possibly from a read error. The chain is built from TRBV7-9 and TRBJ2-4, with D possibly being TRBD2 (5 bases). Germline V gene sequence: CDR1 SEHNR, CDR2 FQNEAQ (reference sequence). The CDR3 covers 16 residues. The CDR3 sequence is CASSLLQLRAKNTQYF. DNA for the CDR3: TGTGCCAGCAGCTTACTTCAGCTGCGGGCCAAAAATACGCAGTATTTC.

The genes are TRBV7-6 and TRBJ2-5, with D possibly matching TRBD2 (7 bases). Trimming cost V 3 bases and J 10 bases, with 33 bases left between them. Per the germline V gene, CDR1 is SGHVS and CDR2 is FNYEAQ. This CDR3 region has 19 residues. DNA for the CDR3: TGTGCCAGCAGCTTGGATCCGCCCATCGGGGGGCGTGCCCAAAAGATCCAGTACTTC. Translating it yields CASSLDPPIGGRAQKIQYF.

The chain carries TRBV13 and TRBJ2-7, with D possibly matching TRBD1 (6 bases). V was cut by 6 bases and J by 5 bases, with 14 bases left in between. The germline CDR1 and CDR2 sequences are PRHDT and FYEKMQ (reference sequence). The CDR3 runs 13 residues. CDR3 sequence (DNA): TGTGCCAGCAGTTCCAGGGGCACTCACGAGCAGTACTTC. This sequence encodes CASSSRGTHEQYF.

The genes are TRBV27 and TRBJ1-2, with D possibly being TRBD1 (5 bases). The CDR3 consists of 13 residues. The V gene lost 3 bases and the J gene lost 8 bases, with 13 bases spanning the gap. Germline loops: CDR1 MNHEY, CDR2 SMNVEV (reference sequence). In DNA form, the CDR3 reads TGTGCCAGCAGTTTCAGGGCACACAGCGGCTACACCTTC. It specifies CASSFRAHSGYTF.

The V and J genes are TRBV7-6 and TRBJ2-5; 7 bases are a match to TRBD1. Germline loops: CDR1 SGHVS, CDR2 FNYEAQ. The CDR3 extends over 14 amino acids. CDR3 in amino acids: CAGRVDRDRETQYF. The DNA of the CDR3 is TGTGCGGGCCGCGTAGACAGGGACCGAGAGACCCAGTACTTC.

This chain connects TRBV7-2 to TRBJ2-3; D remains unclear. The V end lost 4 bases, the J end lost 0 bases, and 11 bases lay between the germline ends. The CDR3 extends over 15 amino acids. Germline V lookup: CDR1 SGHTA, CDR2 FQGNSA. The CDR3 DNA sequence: TGTGCCAGCAGCTCCTCGACTCTCAGCACAGATACGCAGTATTTT. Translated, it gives CASSSSTLSTDTQYF.

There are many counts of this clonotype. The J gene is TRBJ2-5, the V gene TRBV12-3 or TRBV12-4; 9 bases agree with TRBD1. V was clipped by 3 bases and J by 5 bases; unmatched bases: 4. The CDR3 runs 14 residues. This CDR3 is CASSLLDRGETQYF. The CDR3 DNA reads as TGTGCCAGCAGTTTGTTGGACAGGGGTGAGACCCAGTACTTC.

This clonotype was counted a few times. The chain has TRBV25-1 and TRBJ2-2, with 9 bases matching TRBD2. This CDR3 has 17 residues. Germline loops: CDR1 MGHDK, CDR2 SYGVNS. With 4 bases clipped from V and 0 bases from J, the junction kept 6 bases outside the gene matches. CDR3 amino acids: CASSARLAGSNTGELFF. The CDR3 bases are TGTGCCAGCAGTGCCCGGCTAGCGGGATCGAACACCGGGGAGCTGTTTTTT.

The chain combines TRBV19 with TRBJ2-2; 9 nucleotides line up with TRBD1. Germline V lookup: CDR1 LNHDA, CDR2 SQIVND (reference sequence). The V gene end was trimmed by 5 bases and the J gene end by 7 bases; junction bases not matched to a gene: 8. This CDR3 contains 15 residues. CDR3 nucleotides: TGTGCCAGTAGTCCCCGGACAGGGGCAAACGGGGAGCTGTTTTTT. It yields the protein CASSPRTGANGELFF.

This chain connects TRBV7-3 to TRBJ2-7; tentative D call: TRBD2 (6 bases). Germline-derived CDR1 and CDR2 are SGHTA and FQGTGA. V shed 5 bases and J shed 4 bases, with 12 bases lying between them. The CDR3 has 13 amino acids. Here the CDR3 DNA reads TGTGCCAGCAGCCTGGCTAGCGAATACGAGCAGTACTTC. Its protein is CASSLASEYEQYF.

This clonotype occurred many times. Here the CDR3 DNA reads TGTGCCAGCAGTTACGATGGGATACAACAGGGGGAGCAGTACTTC. It codes for CASSYDGIQQGEQYF. The chain couples TRBV6-2 or TRBV6-3 to TRBJ2-5; TRBD1 aligns across 8 bases. The CDR3 has 15 residues. Germline V CDR1 and CDR2: MNHEY, SVGEGT. Trimming removed 2 bases from V and 11 bases from J; junction bases left unmatched: 13.

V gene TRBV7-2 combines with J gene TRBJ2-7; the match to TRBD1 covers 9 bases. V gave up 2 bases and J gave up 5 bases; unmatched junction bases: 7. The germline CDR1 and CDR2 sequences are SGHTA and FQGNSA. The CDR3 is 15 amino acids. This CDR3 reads CASSLRDRVLDEQYF. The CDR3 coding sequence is TGTGCCAGCAGCTTACGGGACAGGGTTTTGGACGAGCAGTACTTC. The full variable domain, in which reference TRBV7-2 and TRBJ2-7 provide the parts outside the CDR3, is GAGVSQSPSNKVTEKGKDVELRCDPISGHTALYWYRQSLGQGLEFLIYFQGNSAPDKSGLPSDRFSAERTGGSVSTLTIQRTQQEDSAVYLCASSLRDRVLDEQYFGPGTRLTVT.

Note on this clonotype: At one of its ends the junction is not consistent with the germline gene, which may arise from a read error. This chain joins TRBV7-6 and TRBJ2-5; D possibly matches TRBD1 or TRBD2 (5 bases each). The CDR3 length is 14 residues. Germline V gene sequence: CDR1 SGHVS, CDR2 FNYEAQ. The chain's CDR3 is CASSLDGDPASQHF. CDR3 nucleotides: TGTGCCAGCAGCTTAGACGGGGACCCAGCGTCCCAGCACTTC.

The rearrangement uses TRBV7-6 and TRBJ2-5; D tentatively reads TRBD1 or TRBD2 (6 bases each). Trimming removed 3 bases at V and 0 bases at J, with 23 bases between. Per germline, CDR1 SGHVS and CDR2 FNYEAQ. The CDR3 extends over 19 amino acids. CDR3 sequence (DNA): TGTGCCAGCAGCTTGGATGCGGGGCTCGGGGGCGGAGACCAAGAGACCCAGTACTTC. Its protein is CASSLDAGLGGGDQETQYF.

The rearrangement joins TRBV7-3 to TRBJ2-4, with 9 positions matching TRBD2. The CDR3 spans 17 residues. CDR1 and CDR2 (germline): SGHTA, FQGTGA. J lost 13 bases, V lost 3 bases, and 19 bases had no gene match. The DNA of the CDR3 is TGTGCCAGCAGCTTCATACCGGCGGGAGGGAACAAAAACACCCAGTACTTC. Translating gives CASSFIPAGGNKNTQYF.

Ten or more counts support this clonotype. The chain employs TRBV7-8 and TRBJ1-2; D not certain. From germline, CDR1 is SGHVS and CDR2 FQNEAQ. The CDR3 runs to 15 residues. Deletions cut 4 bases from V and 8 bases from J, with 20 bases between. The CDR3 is CASSSYGPSVKGYTF. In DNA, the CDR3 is TGTGCCAGCAGCTCATATGGACCGTCAGTTAAAGGCTACACCTTC. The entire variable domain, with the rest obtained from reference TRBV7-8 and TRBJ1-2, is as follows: GAGVSQSPRYKVAKRGQDVALRCDPISGHVSLFWYQQALGQGPEFLTYFQNEAQLDKSGLPSDRFFAERPEGSVSTLKIQRTQQEDSAVYLCASSSYGPSVKGYTFGSGTRLTVV.

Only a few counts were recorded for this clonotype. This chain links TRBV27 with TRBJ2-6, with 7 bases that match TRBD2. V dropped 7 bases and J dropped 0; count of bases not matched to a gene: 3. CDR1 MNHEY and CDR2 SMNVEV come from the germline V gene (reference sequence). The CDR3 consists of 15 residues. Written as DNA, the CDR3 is TGTGCCAGCACTAGCGGTAGCTCTGGGGCCAACGTCCTGACTTTC. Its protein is CASTSGSSGANVLTF.

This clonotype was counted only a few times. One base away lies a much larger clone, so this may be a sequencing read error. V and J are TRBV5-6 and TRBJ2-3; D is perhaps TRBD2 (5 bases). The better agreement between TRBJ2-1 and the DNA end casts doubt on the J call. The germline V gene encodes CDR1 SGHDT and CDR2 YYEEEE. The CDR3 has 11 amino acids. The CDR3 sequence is CASSLTGEQFF. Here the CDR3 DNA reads TGTGCCAGCAGCCTGACGGGGGAGCAGTTCTTC.

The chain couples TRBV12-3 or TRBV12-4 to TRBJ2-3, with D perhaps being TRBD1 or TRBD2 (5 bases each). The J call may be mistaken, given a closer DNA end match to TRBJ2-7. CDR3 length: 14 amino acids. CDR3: CAGSGGSSTETQYF. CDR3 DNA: TGTGCGGGCAGTGGGGGTTCTAGCACAGAGACGCAGTACTTC.